These 4 T cell receptor beta chains originate from one sample sequenced in a study of control samples from healthy donors and cancer patients. Repertoires were generated with immunoSEQ multiplex PCR, while TCRdb's copy carries only in-frame clones and drops some. This table has 100,000 or so clones, about four fifths appearing once. Material: blood. The origin of the receptors is a woman aged 50 to 65 in good health.

This clone has a single count. This CDR3 reads CASSSRPYGYTF. CDR3 nucleotides: TGTGCCAGCAGCTCCCGTCCCTATGGCTACACCTTC. The chain combines TRBV7-9 with TRBJ1-2; D is unclear. V was cut by 4 bases and J by 4 bases, with 7 bases left in between. The germline gives CDR1 SEHNR, CDR2 FQNEAQ (reference sequence). This CDR3 is built from 12 residues.

The rearrangement joins TRBV5-4 to TRBJ2-1, with TRBD2 as a possible D gene (6 bases). There are 15 residues in the CDR3. The V gene lost 1 base and the J gene lost 3 bases, with 11 bases spanning the gap. Germline V gives CDR1 SGHNT, CDR2 YYREEE (reference sequence). The CDR3: CASSLSGGNYNEQFF. The DNA of the CDR3 is TGTGCCAGCAGCTTGTCTGGGGGGAACTACAATGAGCAGTTCTTC.

This chain uses TRBV5-1 with TRBJ1-2; D may be TRBD1 (5 bases). The CDR3 length is 16 residues. CDR1 and CDR2 from the germline V gene are SGHRS and YFSETQ. V lost 3 bases, J lost 8 bases, and 23 bases lay in between. The chain's CDR3 is CASSSPADRLDSGYTF. CDR3 nucleotide sequence: TGCGCCAGCAGCTCTCCCGCCGACAGACTCGATAGCGGCTACACCTTC.

Regarding this clone: In the same sample, other DNA sequences code for this CDR3. The chain is built from TRBV5-4 and TRBJ2-1; D is perhaps TRBD1 (5 bases). V was cut by 0 bases and J by 8 bases, with 12 bases left in between. Germline V CDR1 and CDR2: SGHNT, YYREEE (reference sequence). The CDR3 sequence is 14 residues long. The CDR3 coding sequence is TGTGCCAGCAGCTTGGTAGGGGCGCGCGATGAGCAGTTCTTC. Its translation: CASSLVGARDEQFF.